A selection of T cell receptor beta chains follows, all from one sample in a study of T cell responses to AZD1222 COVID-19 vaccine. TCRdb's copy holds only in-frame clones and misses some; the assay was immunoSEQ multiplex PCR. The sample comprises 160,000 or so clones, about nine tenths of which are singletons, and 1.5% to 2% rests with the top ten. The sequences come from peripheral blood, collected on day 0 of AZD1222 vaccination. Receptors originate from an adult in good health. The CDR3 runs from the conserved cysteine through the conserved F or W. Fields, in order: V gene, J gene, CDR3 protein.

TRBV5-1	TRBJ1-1	CASSSGQGNTEAFF
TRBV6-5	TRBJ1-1	CASNEGQGNTEAFF
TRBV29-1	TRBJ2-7	CSVETGPYEQYF
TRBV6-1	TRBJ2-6	CASSEGSGANVLTF
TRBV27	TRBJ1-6	CASRFGGRSPLHF
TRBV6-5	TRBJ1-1	CASSSLMTGNTEAFF
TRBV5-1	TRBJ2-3	CASSFQRSTDTQYF
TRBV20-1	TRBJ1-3	CSANTGNTIYF
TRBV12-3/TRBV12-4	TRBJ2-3	CASSFNGGDTQYF
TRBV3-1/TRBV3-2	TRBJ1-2	CASSQGGSGGYTF
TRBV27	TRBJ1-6	CASRQDRVENSPLHF
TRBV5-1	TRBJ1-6	CASSFQGVSSYNSPLHF
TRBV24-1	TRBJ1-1	CATSQDGLTEAFF
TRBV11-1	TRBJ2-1	CASSSTGTSAYNEQFF
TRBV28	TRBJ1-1	CASSPEPRRLEAFF
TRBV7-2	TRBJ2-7	CASSLGRPYEQYF
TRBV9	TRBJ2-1	CASSAAGTSYNEQFF
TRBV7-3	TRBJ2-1	CASSSRTSGGYNEQFF
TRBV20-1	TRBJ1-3	CSASYSSGNTIYF
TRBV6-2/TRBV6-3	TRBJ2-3	CASSSINTDTQYF
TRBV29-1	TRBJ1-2	CSVGTDYGYTF
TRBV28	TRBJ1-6	CASSLIHSSYNSPLHF
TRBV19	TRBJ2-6	CASTAGLSSGANVLTF